This T cell receptor beta chain was retrieved from a study of blood T cell repertoires in COVID-19. Looking at the study overall: Sites in the United States, Italy and Spain provided acute and convalescent COVID-19 samples. The cDNA or gDNA used as material had been derived from T cells, B-cell-depleted T cells, or PBMCs.

Trimming cost V 2 bases and J 2 bases, with 7 bases left between them. From germline, CDR1 is MDHEN and CDR2 SYDVKM. The CDR3 extends over 14 amino acids. As processed by the authors: From reference gene primer amplification, estimates of nucleated cell counts were derived. Clones were read by immunoSEQ multiplex PCR, and TCRdb kept only the in-frame ones, dropping some. The DNA gave D and trimming, while V, J and clone size come from that table. In the table there are 60,000 to 85,000 clones, around 90% of which are singletons. The receptor's source is a woman aged 80 or over with active or convalescent COVID-19. The sample consisted of peripheral blood. V usage is TRBV28 and J usage is TRBJ1-5; D remains unclear. CDR3 in DNA: TGTGCCAGCAGTTTAGTAGCCGGCAATCAGCCCCAGCATTTT. The encoded protein is CASSLVAGNQPQHF.